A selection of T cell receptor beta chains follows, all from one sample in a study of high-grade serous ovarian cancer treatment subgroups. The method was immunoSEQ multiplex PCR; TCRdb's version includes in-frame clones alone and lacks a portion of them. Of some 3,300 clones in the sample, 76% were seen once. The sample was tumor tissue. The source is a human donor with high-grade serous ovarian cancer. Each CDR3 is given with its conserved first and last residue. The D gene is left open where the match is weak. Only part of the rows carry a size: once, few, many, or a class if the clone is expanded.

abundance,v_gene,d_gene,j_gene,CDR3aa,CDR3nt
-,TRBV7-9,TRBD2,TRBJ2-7,CASSLAGGSRPREQYF,TGTGCCAGCAGCTTAGCGGGGGGGTCGAGGCCCCGCGAGCAGTACTTC
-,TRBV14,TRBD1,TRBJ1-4,CASSQVVGGGEKLFF,TGTGCCAGCAGCCAAGTTGTAGGGGGCGGTGAAAAACTGTTTTTT
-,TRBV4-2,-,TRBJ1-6,CASSQGPSGGGNSPLHF,TGTGCCAGCAGCCAAGGTCCCTCCGGGGGAGGTAATTCACCCCTCCACTTT
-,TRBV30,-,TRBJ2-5,CAWSRGGAFGTQYF,TGTGCCTGGAGTAGGGGGGGGGCGTTCGGGACCCAGTACTTC
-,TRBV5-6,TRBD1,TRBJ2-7,CASSLRGTGVHEQYF,TGTGCCAGCAGCTTGCGAGGGACAGGGGTCCACGAGCAGTACTTC
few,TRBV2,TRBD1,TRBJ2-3,CASRRTGGTDTQYF,TGTGCCAGCAGGCGGACAGGGGGCACAGATACGCAGTATTTT
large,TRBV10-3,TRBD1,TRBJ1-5,CAISEVGGERTGGNQPQHF,TGTGCCATCAGTGAGGTGGGTGGGGAGAGGACAGGGGGCAATCAGCCCCAGCATTTT
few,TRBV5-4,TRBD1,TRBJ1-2,CASSPGTGEPRNYGYTF,TGTGCCAGCAGCCCTGGGACAGGGGAGCCTCGAAACTATGGCTACACCTTC
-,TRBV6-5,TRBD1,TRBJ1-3,CASSLQGKGKGDTIYF,TGTGCCAGCAGTTTACAGGGGAAGGGGAAAGGGGACACCATATATTTT
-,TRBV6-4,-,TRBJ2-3,CASNTDGGSTDTQYF,TGTGCCAGCAATACGGACGGAGGAAGCACAGATACGCAGTATTTT
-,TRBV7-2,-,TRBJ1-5,CASSLVAYLGYQPQHF,TGTGCCAGCAGCTTAGTAGCGTATTTAGGCTATCAGCCCCAGCATTTT
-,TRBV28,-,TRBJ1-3,CASSLVRGSGNTIYF,TGTGCCAGCAGTTTAGTGCGGGGCTCTGGAAACACCATATATTTT
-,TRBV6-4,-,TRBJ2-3,CASSEDEADTQYF,TGTGCCAGCAGTGAAGATGAGGCAGATACGCAGTATTTT
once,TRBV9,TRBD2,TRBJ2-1,CASSVGGTSGGNEQFF,TGTGCCAGCAGCGTAGGAGGGACTAGCGGGGGAAATGAGCAGTTCTTC
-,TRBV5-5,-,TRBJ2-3,CASSLELSDTQYF,TGTGCCAGCAGCTTGGAGTTGTCAGATACGCAGTATTTT
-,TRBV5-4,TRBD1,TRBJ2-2,CASSLDDRGTSGELFF,TGTGCCAGCAGCTTGGATGACAGGGGGACATCCGGGGAGCTGTTTTTT
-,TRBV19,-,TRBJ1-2,CASRDRASGGYTF,TGTGCCAGTAGAGACAGAGCGTCGGGAGGCTACACCTTC
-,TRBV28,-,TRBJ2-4,CASSFIDTLLAKNIQYF,TGTGCCAGCAGTTTTATTGACACCCTATTAGCCAAAAACATTCAGTACTTC
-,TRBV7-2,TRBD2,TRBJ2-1,CASSPERGGYNEQFF,TGTGCCAGCAGCCCCGAGCGGGGGGGCTACAATGAGCAGTTCTTC
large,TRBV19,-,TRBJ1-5,CASSMGRDQPQHF,TGTGCCAGTAGTATGGGCAGGGATCAGCCCCAGCATTTT
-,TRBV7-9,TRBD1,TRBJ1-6,CASSTSAGTGKRDNSPLHF,TGTGCCAGCAGCACGAGTGCTGGGACAGGGAAGAGAGATAATTCACCCCTCCACTTT
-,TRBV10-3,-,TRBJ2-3,CAISESREGARPDTQYF,TGTGCCATCAGTGAGTCAAGGGAAGGCGCCCGCCCAGATACGCAGTATTTT
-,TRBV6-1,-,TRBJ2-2,CASSRDLPIGELFF,TGTGCCAGCAGTCGGGACCTTCCGATCGGGGAGCTGTTTTTT